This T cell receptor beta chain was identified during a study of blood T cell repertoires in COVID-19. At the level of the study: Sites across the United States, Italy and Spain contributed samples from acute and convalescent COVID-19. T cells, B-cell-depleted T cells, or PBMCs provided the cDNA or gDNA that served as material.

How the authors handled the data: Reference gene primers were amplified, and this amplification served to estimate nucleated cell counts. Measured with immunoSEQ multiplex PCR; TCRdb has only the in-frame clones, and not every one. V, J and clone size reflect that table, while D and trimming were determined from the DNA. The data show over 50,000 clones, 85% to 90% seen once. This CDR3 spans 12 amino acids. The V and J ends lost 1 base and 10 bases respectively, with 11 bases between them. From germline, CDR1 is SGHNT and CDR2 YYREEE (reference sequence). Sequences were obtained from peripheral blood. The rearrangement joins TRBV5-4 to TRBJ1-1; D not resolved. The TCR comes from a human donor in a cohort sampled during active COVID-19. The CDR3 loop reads CASSLYEGSAFF. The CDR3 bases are TGTGCCAGCAGCTTGTACGAGGGTTCAGCTTTCTTT.